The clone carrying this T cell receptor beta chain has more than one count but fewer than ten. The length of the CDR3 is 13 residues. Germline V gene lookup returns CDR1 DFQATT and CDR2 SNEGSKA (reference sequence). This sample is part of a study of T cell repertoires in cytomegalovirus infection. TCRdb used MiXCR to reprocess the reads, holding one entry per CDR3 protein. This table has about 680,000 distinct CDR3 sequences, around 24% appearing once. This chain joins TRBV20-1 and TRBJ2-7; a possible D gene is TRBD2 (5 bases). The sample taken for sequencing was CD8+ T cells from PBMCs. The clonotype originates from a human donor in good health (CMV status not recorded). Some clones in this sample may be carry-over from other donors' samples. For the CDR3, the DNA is TGCGCCGGGCGGGCGGTTAGCTCCTACGAGCAGTACTTC. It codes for CAGRAVSSYEQYF.